This TCR beta chain originates from a study of radiotherapy plus CTLA-4 blockade in lung cancer (dated by TCRdb to 2016 to 2019). Concerning the study at large: Among enrolled patients, approximately 17% had an objective response and 30% to 35% reached disease control.

The study evaluated CTLA-4 blockade (ipilimumab) given together with focal radiation therapy in patients who had chemo-refractory metastatic non-small-cell lung cancer. Comments on this clone: The target of this receptor is not known. Base qualities are not provided; no much larger clone lies one nucleotide away.

Between the V and J ends, shortened by 7 bases and 6 bases respectively, the junction contains 19 bases. The germline V gene sets CDR1 to SGHVS and CDR2 to FNYEAQ. Spanning cysteine to phenylalanine, the CDR3 consists of 15 amino acids. The read is trimmed to its CDR3 DNA, 45 bases read in frame from base 1. Paper-wide results and their limitations: After treatment with radiotherapy and ipilimumab, TCR clones that originated in tumors expanded in peripheral blood. Early dynamic changes in blood T cell clones, together with increased serum interferon-beta after radiation, were reported as the strongest predictors of response.

Library preparation was by the immunoSEQ multiplex PCR assay. Sourced from immuneACCESS, this table was stored by TCRdb with only in-frame sequences that have V and J called. A share of the clones is absent; for the studies checked, an unresolved V gene accounts for under half, and the remainder has no known explanation. In all, the sample holds approximately 35,000 clones, and 75% to 90% of those were seen once. 5.8% of the sample lies in the top ten. This receptor was identified in a human donor with non-small cell lung cancer who had stable disease on radiotherapy plus ipilimumab. The chain is made from TRBV7-6 and TRBJ2-1, and possibly TRBD2, on 5 matching bases. Sequencing was performed on peripheral blood, taken from a patient treated with radiotherapy plus ipilimumab. The nucleotide sequence reads TGTGCCAGCACCCCTCTGCGGGCGAAGCCCAATGAGCAGTTCTTC. This is translated as CASTPLRAKPNEQFF.